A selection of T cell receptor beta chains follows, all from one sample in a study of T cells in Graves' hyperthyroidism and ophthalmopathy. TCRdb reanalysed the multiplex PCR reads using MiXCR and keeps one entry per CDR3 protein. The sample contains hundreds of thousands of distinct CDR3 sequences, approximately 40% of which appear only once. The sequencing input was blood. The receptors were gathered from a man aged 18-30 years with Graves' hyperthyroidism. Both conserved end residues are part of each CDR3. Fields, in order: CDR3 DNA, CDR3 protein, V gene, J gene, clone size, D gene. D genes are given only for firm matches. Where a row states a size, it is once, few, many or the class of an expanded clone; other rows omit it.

TGCAGCGTTTGCAGGGATGGCGATGAGCAGTTCTTC,CSVCRDGDEQFF,TRBV29-1,TRBJ2-1,many,-
TGTGCCAGCAGCTCCCCCGCCGGGGGCAAGGTTGAAGCTTTCTTT,CASSSPAGGKVEAFF,TRBV6-6,TRBJ1-1,-,-
TGTGCCAGCAGTGCCTGGGCTACCTCTGACGGCAGCTCTGGAAACACCATATATTTT,CASSAWATSDGSSGNTIYF,TRBV9,TRBJ1-3,few,-
TGCGCCAGCAGCATGGACCCCGGGGACACTGCAGCTTTCTTT,CASSMDPGDTAAFF,TRBV5-1,TRBJ1-1,-,-
TGCAGCGTTGAAGGAACGGGCCCTACACCATACGAGCAGTACTTC,CSVEGTGPTPYEQYF,TRBV29-1,TRBJ2-7,few,-
TGTGCCACCAGTGATTTAGATAGCAATCAGCCCCAGCATTTT,CATSDLDSNQPQHF,TRBV24-1,TRBJ1-5,many,-
TGTGCCATCAGTGAGTCGTTTCATCGCACTGAAGCTTTCTTT,CAISESFHRTEAFF,TRBV10-3,TRBJ1-1,many,-
TGTGCCAGCAGCTTAGGACAGGGGCCATTTACTGAGCAGTTCTTC,CASSLGQGPFTEQFF,TRBV7-8,TRBJ2-1,once,TRBD1
TGCAGCGTTGAAGATCATAGCGGGAGGGAGTTT,CSVEDHSGREF,TRBV29-1,TRBJ1-4,-,-
TGTGCCAGCAGTGAAGGTGGGGCAGGGGGCAATTCACCCCTCCACTTT,CASSEGGAGGNSPLHF,TRBV2,TRBJ1-6,-,TRBD1
TGCAGTGCTAGGCGGGTCAGGGGAGGGTCAAGGAACACTGAAGCTTTCTTT,CSARRVRGGSRNTEAFF,TRBV20-1,TRBJ1-1,-,-
TGTGCCAGTAGTATACGTTGGAGCTTTTATGGCTACACCTTC,CASSIRWSFYGYTF,TRBV19,TRBJ1-2,many,-
TGCGCCAGCAGCCAAGAAGGTGGAATTTCCGGGGAGCTGTTTTTT,CASSQEGGISGELFF,TRBV4-3,TRBJ2-2,-,-
TGTGCCAGCCAAGGACTAGCGGGAGGAGGAAAGACCCAGTACTTC,CASQGLAGGGKTQYF,TRBV27,TRBJ2-5,-,TRBD2
TGTGCCAGCAGCGCCGGGACAGGGGGCGCTGGGGCCAACGTCCTGACTTTC,CASSAGTGGAGANVLTF,TRBV7-3,TRBJ2-6,-,TRBD1
TGTGCCAGCAGCTTGGGAGCGCCCGCTTTTGAAAAACTGTTTTTT,CASSLGAPAFEKLFF,TRBV7-9,TRBJ1-4,-,-
TGTGCCATCAGTAGAGGATTCGGGGCCAACGTCCTGACTTTC,CAISRGFGANVLTF,TRBV10-3,TRBJ2-6,-,-
TGCAGCGTTGCAAGGACAGGGAAAAACGAGCAGTACTTC,CSVARTGKNEQYF,TRBV29-1,TRBJ2-7,-,TRBD1
TGTGCCAGCAGTTTATGGGGTCGAGGGGGCGAGGAACAGCCCCAGCATTTT,CASSLWGRGGEEQPQHF,TRBV9,TRBJ1-5,-,TRBD1
TGCGCCAGCAGCTTTTTAGGGCAGGTCCAAGAGACCCAGTACTTC,CASSFLGQVQETQYF,TRBV5-1,TRBJ2-5,few,-
TGTGCCAGCAGCTACCGGGACAGGGTCTGGGGCAATCAGCCCCAGCATTTT,CASSYRDRVWGNQPQHF,TRBV12-3/TRBV12-4,TRBJ1-5,-,TRBD1
TGCAGTGCCCTACCAGTGAAGGGGAGAGAGACCCAGTACTTC,CSALPVKGRETQYF,TRBV20-1,TRBJ2-5,-,-
TGCAGTGCCGGGGGGCAGCACTATGGCTACACCTTC,CSAGGQHYGYTF,TRBV20-1,TRBJ1-2,many,-
TGTGCCAGCAGCCCACATGCCACTGAAGCTTTCTTT,CASSPHATEAFF,TRBV5-4,TRBJ1-1,-,-
TGCAGCGTTGTTAGCGCGCGGGAGGGCCTTTCAGATACGCAGTATTTT,CSVVSAREGLSDTQYF,TRBV29-1,TRBJ2-3,-,TRBD2
TGTGCCAGCAGCTTGGACGGCAGCGTCTACGAGCAGTACTTC,CASSLDGSVYEQYF,TRBV6-1,TRBJ2-7,once,-
TGTGCCAGCAGTCGACAGGGGGAAGTCCACGAGCAGTACTTC,CASSRQGEVHEQYF,TRBV7-2,TRBJ2-7,few,TRBD1
TGTGCCAGTAGTATGCCCATCCCTAATTACATGAACACTGAAGCTTTCTTT,CASSMPIPNYMNTEAFF,TRBV19,TRBJ1-1,many,-
TGTGCCAGCGGGGGGGATGCACGCTCTGGGGCCAACGTCCTGACTTTC,CASGGDARSGANVLTF,TRBV9,TRBJ2-6,few,TRBD2
TGTGCCAGCAGCTGGGGACAGATGAACACTGAAGCTTTCTTT,CASSWGQMNTEAFF,TRBV7-9,TRBJ1-1,many,TRBD1
TGTGCCAGCGTCGAGCGGGAGGGGGGAGAGACCCAGTACTTC,CASVEREGGETQYF,TRBV2,TRBJ2-5,many,TRBD2
TGTGCCCGCAGCATCACCGGGACAGGGGATAGCAATCAGCCCCAGCATTTT,CARSITGTGDSNQPQHF,TRBV7-9,TRBJ1-5,-,TRBD1
TGTGCCAGTAGTATACCCTGGGACCAGCCCCAGCATTTT,CASSIPWDQPQHF,TRBV19,TRBJ1-5,many,-
TGCGCCAGCAGCCAAGAGGACGGGGTTAGCCCCAGGCATTTT,CASSQEDGVSPRHF,TRBV4-1,TRBJ1-5,-,-
TGTGCCAGCAGCTTGGACGGGTTCGGTATGGGCACTGAAGCTTTCTTT,CASSLDGFGMGTEAFF,TRBV5-6,TRBJ1-1,many,-
TGTGCCAGCAGCACGGGGACTCCACCAGGGCAGTACTTC,CASSTGTPPGQYF,TRBV7-9,TRBJ2-7,many,-
TGTGCCAGCAGCCAAGCGGGGACTAGCGCATCAGATACGCAGTATTTT,CASSQAGTSASDTQYF,TRBV14,TRBJ2-3,-,TRBD2
TGCGCCAGCAGCCAAGATCCAGACAGGGGCGCTGAAGCTTTCTTT,CASSQDPDRGAEAFF,TRBV4-1,TRBJ1-1,-,TRBD1
TGTGCCAGCAGGCGACGAGCCGCGTCCGGGGAGCTGTTTTTT,CASRRRAASGELFF,TRBV5-6,TRBJ2-2,-,-
TGTGCTAGCAGGAGGACAGCTATGGGCACAGAGACCCAGTACTTC,CASRRTAMGTETQYF,TRBV7-7,TRBJ2-5,few,-
TGTGCCACCGGACAGGGGGTCTCTCCAGAGACCCAGTACTTC,CATGQGVSPETQYF,TRBV7-8,TRBJ2-5,few,TRBD1
TGTGCCAGCAGTCCGAGGGGTAGGGCTAATGAAAAACTGTTTTTT,CASSPRGRANEKLFF,TRBV2,TRBJ1-4,many,-
TGTGCCACCTGGACAAGATTTAGCAATCAGCCCCAGCATTTT,CATWTRFSNQPQHF,TRBV24-1,TRBJ1-5,-,-
TGTGCCAGCAGCCCGGAACGAAGCTATGGCTACACCTTC,CASSPERSYGYTF,TRBV6-5,TRBJ1-2,once,-
TGTGCCAGCAGATCTAGCGGGAGGGCCCTCGAGCAGTACTTC,CASRSSGRALEQYF,TRBV11-2,TRBJ2-7,few,TRBD2
TGTGCCAGTAGCCGATCGTCTAGCGGGAGGCACTACGAGCAGTACTTC,CASSRSSSGRHYEQYF,TRBV19,TRBJ2-7,many,TRBD2
TGCGCCAGCAGCCGGCCCTCAGGGATTGGCTACACCTTC,CASSRPSGIGYTF,TRBV5-1,TRBJ1-2,many,-
TGTGCCAGCAGTCGATTGACAAGCGGACAGCCCCAGCATTTT,CASSRLTSGQPQHF,TRBV6-2/TRBV6-3,TRBJ1-5,-,-
TGCAGCGTTGGGTTCGGGAATGAAAAACTGTTTTTT,CSVGFGNEKLFF,TRBV29-1,TRBJ1-4,many,-
TGTGCCACCAGTGCCCGGGGTCTAAAGGGAGAGACCCAGTACTTC,CATSARGLKGETQYF,TRBV24-1,TRBJ2-5,many,-
TGCAGCGTTGAACTCTCTGGGGCCAACGTCCTGACTTTC,CSVELSGANVLTF,TRBV29-1,TRBJ2-6,many,-
TGTGCCAGCAGCTTAGCGGGCGGACACACAGGGGGAGAGCAGTACTTC,CASSLAGGHTGGEQYF,TRBV7-9,TRBJ2-7,-,TRBD1
TGTGCCAGCAGCGCCGGACAGGGGGCCACGGGCGAGCAGTACTTC,CASSAGQGATGEQYF,TRBV7-9,TRBJ2-7,-,TRBD1
TGTGCCAGCAGAGGGGGGAACTCTGGAAACACCATATATTTT,CASRGGNSGNTIYF,TRBV25-1,TRBJ1-3,many,-
TGTGCCAGCAGCTTAGCTGGGGGGCCTTCCATATATTTT,CASSLAGGPSIYF,TRBV7-9,TRBJ1-3,many,-